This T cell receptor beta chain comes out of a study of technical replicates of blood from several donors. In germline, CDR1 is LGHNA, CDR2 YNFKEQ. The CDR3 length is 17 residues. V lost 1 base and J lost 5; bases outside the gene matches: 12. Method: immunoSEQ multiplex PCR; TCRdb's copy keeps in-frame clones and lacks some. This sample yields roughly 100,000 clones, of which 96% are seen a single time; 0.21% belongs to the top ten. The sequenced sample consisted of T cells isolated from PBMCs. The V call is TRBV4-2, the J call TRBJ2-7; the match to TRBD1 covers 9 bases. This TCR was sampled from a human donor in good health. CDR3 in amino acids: CASSQVRTGQGIDEQYF. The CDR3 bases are TGTGCCAGCAGCCAAGTTAGGACTGGACAGGGGATCGACGAGCAGTACTTC.